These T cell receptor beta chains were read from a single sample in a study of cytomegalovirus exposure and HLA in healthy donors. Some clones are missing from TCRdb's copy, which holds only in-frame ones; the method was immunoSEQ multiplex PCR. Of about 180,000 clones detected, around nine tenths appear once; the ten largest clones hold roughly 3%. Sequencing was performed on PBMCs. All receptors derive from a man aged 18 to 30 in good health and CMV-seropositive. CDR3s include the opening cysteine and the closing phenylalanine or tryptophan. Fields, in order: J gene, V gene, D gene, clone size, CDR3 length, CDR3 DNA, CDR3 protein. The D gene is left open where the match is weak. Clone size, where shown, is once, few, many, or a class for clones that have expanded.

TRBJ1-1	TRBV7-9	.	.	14	TGTGCCAGCAGCCCATTCCAGGGGAACACTGAAGCTTTCTTT	CASSPFQGNTEAFF
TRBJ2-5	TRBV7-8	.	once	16	TGTGCCAGCAGCCCCTGGGGGCAATCCCTCGGGGAGACCCAGTACTTC	CASSPWGQSLGETQYF
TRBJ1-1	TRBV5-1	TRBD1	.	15	TGCGCCAGCAGGAGGCCAGGGGGCGAGAACACTGAAGCTTTCTTT	CASRRPGGENTEAFF
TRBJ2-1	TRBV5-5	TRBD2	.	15	TGTGCCAGCAGCTCCAGACTAGCGGAGAACAATGAGCAGTTCTTC	CASSSRLAENNEQFF
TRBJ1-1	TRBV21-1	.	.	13	TGTGCCAGCAGCAAAGAACGAGGAGGTGAAGCTTTCTTT	CASSKERGGEAFF
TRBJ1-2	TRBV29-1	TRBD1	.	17	TGCAGCGTGGACCCGGGACAGGGTGTCAAAGTTCAGTGGGGCTACACCTTC	CSVDPGQGVKVQWGYTF
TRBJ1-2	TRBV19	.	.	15	TGTGCCAGTAGTCCAACGGACAGTGGCGACTATGGCTACACCTTC	CASSPTDSGDYGYTF
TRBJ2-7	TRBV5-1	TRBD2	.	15	TGCGCCAGCAGCCTAGGGCAGACTAGCGGCTACGAGCAGTACTTC	CASSLGQTSGYEQYF
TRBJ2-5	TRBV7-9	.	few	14	TGTGCCAGCAGCTTAGTATCGGCGGGGAAGACCCAGTACTTC	CASSLVSAGKTQYF
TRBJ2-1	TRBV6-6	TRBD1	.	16	TGTGCCAGCAGTTACTCTATTAGGACAGGGTACAATGAGCAGTTCTTC	CASSYSIRTGYNEQFF
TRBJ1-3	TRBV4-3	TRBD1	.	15	TGCGCCAGCAGCCCCCGGGACAGGCCCGGAAACACCATATATTTT	CASSPRDRPGNTIYF
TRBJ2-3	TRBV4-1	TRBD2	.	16	TGCGCCAGCAGCCCGGTCGGACTAGCAACCACAGATACGCAGTATTTT	CASSPVGLATTDTQYF
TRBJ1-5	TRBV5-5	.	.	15	TGTGCCAGCAGCTTGCGGGGGGCAAGCAATCAGCCCCAGCATTTT	CASSLRGASNQPQHF
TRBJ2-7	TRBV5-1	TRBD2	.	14	TGCGCCAGCAGCCCGACTAGCGGGAGCGGCGAGCAGTACTTC	CASSPTSGSGEQYF
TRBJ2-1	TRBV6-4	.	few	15	TGTGCCAGCAGTGACTCGACAGGATCAGGCAATGAGCAGTTCTTC	CASSDSTGSGNEQFF
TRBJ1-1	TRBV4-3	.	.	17	TGCGCCAGCAGCCAAGATCGGTCGAGCGCAATGAACACTGAAGCTTTCTTT	CASSQDRSSAMNTEAFF
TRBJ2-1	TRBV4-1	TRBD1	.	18	TGCGCCAGCAGCTTGCGTCCGTGGGGACAGAGCTCCTACAATGAGCAGTTCTTC	CASSLRPWGQSSYNEQFF
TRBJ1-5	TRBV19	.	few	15	TGTGCCAGTAAGGGACTCATGCTTTACAATCAGCCCCAGCATTTT	CASKGLMLYNQPQHF
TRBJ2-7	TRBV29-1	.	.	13	TGCAGCGTTGTTGCAGGGCCTGGGGACGAGCAGTACTTC	CSVVAGPGDEQYF
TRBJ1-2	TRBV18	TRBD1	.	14	TGTGCCAGCTCACCGGACAGGAGAATTAGTGGCTACACCTTC	CASSPDRRISGYTF
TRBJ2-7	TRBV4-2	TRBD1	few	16	TGTGCCAGCAGCCAAGAAGCGGGACAGGGGTTCTACGAGCAGTACTTC	CASSQEAGQGFYEQYF
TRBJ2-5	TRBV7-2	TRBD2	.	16	TGTGCCAGCAGCTTAGGCGCGCGGGAGCGGGTGGAGACCCAGTACTTC	CASSLGARERVETQYF
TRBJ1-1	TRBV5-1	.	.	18	TGCGCCAGCAGCCCTACCCTATACAGGGCGGGCATGAACACTGAAGCTTTCTTT	CASSPTLYRAGMNTEAFF
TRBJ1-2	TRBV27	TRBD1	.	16	TGTGCCAGCAGTTTATCAGGGACAGGGGGCGACTATGGCTACACCTTC	CASSLSGTGGDYGYTF
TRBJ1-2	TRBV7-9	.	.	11	TGTGCCAGCACCTCGACATATGGCTACACCTTC	CASTSTYGYTF
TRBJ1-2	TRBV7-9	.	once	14	TGTGCCAGCAGCTCAATTACAGTTAACTATGGCTACACCTTC	CASSSITVNYGYTF
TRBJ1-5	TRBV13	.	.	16	TGTGCCAGCAAAGGGAGCTCCAGGGAGGGCAATCAGCCCCAGCATTTT	CASKGSSREGNQPQHF
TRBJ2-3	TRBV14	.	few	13	TGTGCCAGCAGCCATCCCCGTACAGATACGCAGTATTTT	CASSHPRTDTQYF
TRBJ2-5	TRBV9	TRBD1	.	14	TGTGCCAGCAGCGGGAGGGACAGGGGGCATACCCAGTACTTC	CASSGRDRGHTQYF
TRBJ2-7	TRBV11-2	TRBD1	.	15	TGTGCCAGCAGCCCCATGACAGGGAGACCCTACGAGCAGTACTTC	CASSPMTGRPYEQYF
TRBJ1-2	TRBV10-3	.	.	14	TGTGCCATCAGGAAACCGACAGACAGCTATGGCTACACCTTC	CAIRKPTDSYGYTF
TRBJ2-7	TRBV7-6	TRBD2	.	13	TGTGCCAGCAGCTTACAGCTAGCGGACGAGCAGTACTTC	CASSLQLADEQYF
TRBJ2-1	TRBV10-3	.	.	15	TGTGCCATCAGTGCGAGTGCAGGGAATCACAATGAGCAGTTCTTC	CAISASAGNHNEQFF
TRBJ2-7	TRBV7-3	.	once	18	TGTGCCAGCAGCTTGATAAAAAGACCCGGACAGCTCTCCTACGAGCAGTACTTC	CASSLIKRPGQLSYEQYF
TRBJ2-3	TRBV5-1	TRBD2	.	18	TGCGCCAGCAGCTTTGCCGGGACTAGCGGGGCCAGCACAGATACGCAGTATTTT	CASSFAGTSGASTDTQYF
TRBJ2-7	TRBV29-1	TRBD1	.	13	TGCAGCGTTGGTCGACAGGGGGCCTACGAGCAGTACTTC	CSVGRQGAYEQYF
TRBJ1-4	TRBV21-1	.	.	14	TGTGCCCCTATGTACCTAGGAGCTAATGAAAAACTGTTTTTT	CAPMYLGANEKLFF
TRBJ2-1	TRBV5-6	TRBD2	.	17	TGTGCCAGCAGCCCAAGGACTAGCGGGGGTACCCACAATGAGCAGTTCTTC	CASSPRTSGGTHNEQFF
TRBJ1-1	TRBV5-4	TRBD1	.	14	TGTGCCTTCGAGGAGGGGGCAATTGACACTGAAGCTTTCTTT	CAFEEGAIDTEAFF
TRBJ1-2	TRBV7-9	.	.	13	TGTGCCAGCAGCTTATCCAGGCAGAATGGCTACACCTTC	CASSLSRQNGYTF
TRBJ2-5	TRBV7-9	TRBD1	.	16	TGTGCCAGCAGCTTAGTTCACAGGGGCCCCTGGGAGACCCAGTACTTC	CASSLVHRGPWETQYF
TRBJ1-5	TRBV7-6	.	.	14	TGTGCCAGCAGCTTGTCTACAGGCAATCAGCCCCAGCATTTT	CASSLSTGNQPQHF
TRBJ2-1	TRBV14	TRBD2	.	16	TGTGCCAGCAGCCCCGAATTAGCGGGAGCCAAGCAGGGGAAGTTCTTC	CASSPELAGAKQGKFF
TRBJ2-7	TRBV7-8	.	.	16	TGTGCCAGCAGCTTAGGTGGGGCATTGGTCTCCTACGAGCAGTACTTC	CASSLGGALVSYEQYF
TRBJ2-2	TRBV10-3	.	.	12	TGTGCCATCGCCCCGGGTTCCGGGGAGCTGTTTTTT	CAIAPGSGELFF
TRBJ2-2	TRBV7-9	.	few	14	TGTGCCAGCAGCCCCCGGACTGGCCGCGAGGAGCTGTTTTTT	CASSPRTGREELFF
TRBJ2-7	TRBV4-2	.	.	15	TGTGCCAGCAGCCAGGGCACTAGCCGGCCCTACGAGCAGTACTTC	CASSQGTSRPYEQYF
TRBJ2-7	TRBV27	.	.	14	TGTGCCAGCAGCCCAGGAATCGGCCCTCGGGAGCAGTACTTC	CASSPGIGPREQYF
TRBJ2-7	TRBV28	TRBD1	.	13	TGTGCCAGCTCGCCGACAGGGGGCTACGAGCAGTACTTC	CASSPTGGYEQYF
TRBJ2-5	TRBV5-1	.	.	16	TGCGCCAGCAGCCTTCCCGTTTTTCTAACCCAAGAGACCCAGTACTTC	CASSLPVFLTQETQYF